A single sample gave rise to the 6 T cell receptor beta chains below, sequenced in a study of blood T cells in healthy people across ages. A second PCR, run for about 7 to 11 cycles, used a sample-barcoded 5' primer plus a J-beta primer mix. Via MiXCR, TCRdb re-called the 5' RACE reads, giving one row per CDR3 protein. The data hold fewer than 2,000,000 distinct CDR3 sequences, with about two fifths observed a single time. The sequenced material came from blood. These receptors originate from a human donor in good health.

The chain has TRBV27 and TRBJ1-2, with 9 bases fitting TRBD1. Germline CDR1 reads MNHEY; CDR2 reads SMNVEV (reference sequence). The ends lost 8 bases at V and 7 bases at J; junction bases unmatched: 5. This CDR3 has 12 amino acids. CDR3 nucleotides: TGTGCCAGCGGGACAGGGAGGATTGGCTACACCTTC. Residues: CASGTGRIGYTF.

The chain links TRBV6-2 or TRBV6-3 to TRBJ1-2; perhaps TRBD1 as D (5 bases). Trimming took 6 bases from V and 1 from J, leaving 15 bases between them. Germline CDR1 and CDR2: MNHEY and SVGEGT. The CDR3 length is 15 residues. The CDR3 sequence: CASSLPGSINYGYTF. In nucleotides, the CDR3 is TGTGCCAGCAGCCTTCCAGGGAGCATTAACTATGGCTACACCTTC.

This chain joins TRBV20-1 and TRBJ2-1; the match to TRBD1 covers 7 bases. The J segment lost 10 bases and the V segment lost 0 bases, leaving 18 bases of the junction unmatched. This CDR3 is 17 amino acids long. Germline V lookup: CDR1 DFQATT, CDR2 SNEGSKA (reference sequence). The CDR3 coding sequence is TGCAGTGCTAGAGATCTAAGGACAGGTTTTAGCTCCTACGAGCAGTTCTTC. It translates to CSARDLRTGFSSYEQFF.

The V call is TRBV4-3, the J call TRBJ2-5; D unresolved. From germline, CDR1 is LGHNA and CDR2 YSLEER. The CDR3 spans 12 residues. With 1 base removed from V and 10 bases from J, the gap between germline ends came to 10 bases. CDR3: CASSQVGGDQYF. CDR3 nucleotides: TGCGCCAGCAGCCAAGTAGGTGGGGACCAGTACTTC.

This clonotype has a handful of counts. V gene TRBV9 combines with J gene TRBJ2-4; D perhaps matches TRBD1 (6 bases). The J call may not be correct, given that the DNA end is closer to TRBJ2-7. CDR3 size: 14 residues. CDR1 is SGDLS and CDR2 is YYNGEE in the germline V gene. CDR3 loop: CASSPPTGIHEQYF. The CDR3, as DNA: TGTGCCAGCAGCCCCCCAACAGGGATTCACGAGCAGTACTTC.

The chain uses TRBV12-3 or TRBV12-4 and TRBJ1-2, with D hard to call. Trimming shortened V by 6 bases and J by 7 bases, and 12 bases separated the two germline ends. The CDR3 contains 12 residues. The CDR3 DNA sequence: TGTGCCAGCAGGGAGAATGTTGGTGGCTACACCTTC. It encodes CASRENVGGYTF.